This TCR beta chain appears in the sequencing data of a study of cytomegalovirus exposure and HLA in healthy donors. General study findings and limits: Data from an earlier analysis indicated that most TCR beta V segments were productive either about 90% or about 30% of the time.

The PCR made use of 60 Vbeta and 13 Jbeta primers. Libraries were prepared by immunoSEQ multiplex PCR; TCRdb keeps only in-frame clonotypes and omits some of them. The sample consists of 200,000 or so clones, about four fifths of them appearing once. V was clipped by 0 bases and J by 4 bases, with 13 bases between them. The germline V gene encodes CDR1 SGHDT and CDR2 YYEEEE. This CDR3 is built from 16 residues. Worth noting for this clone: The antigen is unknown.

This clonotype was sampled from a woman aged 25 to 45 in good health and CMV-seropositive. The sample consisted of PBMCs. The chain recombines TRBV5-6 with TRBJ1-4; TRBD1 might be the D (6 bases). For the CDR3, the DNA is TGTGCCAGCAGCTTGGTTTCAGGGGCCGTTAATGAAAAACTGTTTTTT. It translates to CASSLVSGAVNEKLFF.